What follows are 2 T cell receptor beta chains derived from one specimen sequenced in a study of blood T cell repertoires in COVID-19. Measured with immunoSEQ multiplex PCR; TCRdb has only the in-frame clones, and not every one. This table has about 180,000 clones, approximately 85% appearing once. The material sequenced was peripheral blood. The receptors shown here come from a man in his 60s with acute or convalescent COVID-19.

The chain has TRBV18 and TRBJ2-7; no firm D call. The CDR3 contains 11 residues. The V gene lost 6 bases and the J gene lost 3 bases, with 6 bases spanning the gap. Germline V gene lookup returns CDR1 KGHSH and CDR2 LQKENI. CDR3 sequence reads: CASSGNYEQYF. In DNA, the CDR3 is TGTGCCAGCTCGGGCAACTACGAGCAGTACTTC.

V and J are TRBV5-1 and TRBJ2-7; D is possibly TRBD1 (6 bases). The CDR3 spans 15 residues. V was pared by 4 bases and J by 2 bases, with 16 bases between. The germline CDR1 and CDR2 sequences are SGHRS and YFSETQ. The CDR3 protein is CASSLDTGYAYEQYF. The CDR3 DNA reads TGCGCCAGCAGCCTAGACACAGGGTACGCCTACGAGCAGTACTTC.